These T cell receptor beta chains were read from a single sample in a study of blood T cell repertoires in COVID-19. Clones were sequenced by immunoSEQ multiplex PCR, and TCRdb holds only the in-frame ones, with some missing. The sample has 5,500 to 6,000 clones; about 88% are singletons. Sequencing used peripheral blood. These receptors came from a human donor in a cohort sampled during active COVID-19. Both conserved end residues are part of each CDR3. The D gene is left open where the match is weak. Some rows have no size entry. The others give once, few or many, or a class for an expanded clone.

TRBJ2-7,NA,NA,TRBV21-1,TGTGCCAGGCACAGGGTAAGTCACTACGAGCAGTACTTC,CARHRVSHYEQYF
TRBJ1-4,NA,NA,TRBV19,TGTGCCAGTAGTATCTGGGACATTGCAACTAATGAAAAACTGTTTTTT,CASSIWDIATNEKLFF
TRBJ2-1,NA,TRBD1,TRBV7-9,TGTGCCAGCAGCCGGACAGGGGGTATCAATGAGCAGTTCTTC,CASSRTGGINEQFF
TRBJ2-2,once,NA,TRBV5-1,TGCGCCAGCAGCTCCGGGGCGAACACCGGGGAGCTGTTTTTT,CASSSGANTGELFF
TRBJ2-2,once,TRBD1,TRBV5-6,TGTGCCAGCAGCTTTTGGGACAGGGCGAACACCGGGGAGCTGTTTTTT,CASSFWDRANTGELFF
TRBJ1-6,NA,TRBD1,TRBV7-8,TGTGCCAGCAGCTTAGCGGCCCAGGGGGGCCTCCACTTT,CASSLAAQGGLHF
TRBJ2-1,once,TRBD2,TRBV6-4,TGTGCCAGCAGACGTTCTAGCGGGAGCTCCTACAATGAGCAGTTCTTC,CASRRSSGSSYNEQFF
TRBJ2-5,NA,TRBD1,TRBV4-3,TGCGCCAGCAGCCAAGTCCGTGGGACAGTCCAAGAGACCCAGTACTTC,CASSQVRGTVQETQYF
TRBJ2-5,NA,TRBD2,TRBV5-1,TGCGCCAGCAGCGAAGTACCGGGACTAGCGGGAGTAGAGACCCAGTACTTC,CASSEVPGLAGVETQYF
TRBJ2-7,NA,TRBD1,TRBV19,TGTGCCAACTCCGGGACAGGGCGGGAGCAGTACTTC,CANSGTGREQYF
TRBJ1-1,medium-sized,NA,TRBV6-2/TRBV6-3,TGTGCCAGCAGTCCGACAGAAAACACTGAAGCTTTCTTT,CASSPTENTEAFF
TRBJ1-2,NA,NA,TRBV30,TGTGCCTGGAGTGATCCACCGAGCGGCTACACCTTC,CAWSDPPSGYTF
TRBJ1-1,once,TRBD1,TRBV7-9,TGTGCCACCGATACAGGGGGCGCGGGTGAAGCTTTCTTT,CATDTGGAGEAFF
TRBJ1-2,NA,NA,TRBV5-4,TGTGCCAGCACCCGACGAGGGCCGGGGCGGGGTGGCTACACCTTC,CASTRRGPGRGGYTF
TRBJ1-5,NA,NA,TRBV24-1,TGTGCCACCACCCGATCGAGGGTTGGGAGGCAGCCCCAGCATTTT,CATTRSRVGRQPQHF
TRBJ1-1,NA,NA,TRBV7-9,TGTGCCAGCAGCTTAGGCACACAGAACACTGAAGCTTTCTTT,CASSLGTQNTEAFF
TRBJ2-1,NA,TRBD2,TRBV18,TGTGCCAGCTCAAGACTAGCGGGAGGGCAGCGGGAGGAGCAGTTCTTC,CASSRLAGGQREEQFF
TRBJ2-7,NA,TRBD2,TRBV11-2,TGTGCCAGCAGCCCCAGGGGGTTAGCGGGAGGTAGCTCCTACGAGCAGTACTTC,CASSPRGLAGGSSYEQYF
TRBJ1-4,once,TRBD1,TRBV5-1,TGCGCCAGCAGCTTAAGGGACAGGCCGTCCAATGAAAAACTGTTTTTT,CASSLRDRPSNEKLFF
TRBJ2-3,NA,TRBD1,TRBV10-3,TGTGCCATCGGACAGGGCACAGATACGCAGTATTTT,CAIGQGTDTQYF
TRBJ2-3,NA,TRBD2,TRBV14,TGTGCCAGCAGCGAAGGACTAGCGGGACATAGCACAGATACGCAGTATTTT,CASSEGLAGHSTDTQYF
TRBJ1-1,once,NA,TRBV7-2,TGTGCCAGCAGCTTCGGGGGGAACATCGTTGAAGCTTTCTTT,CASSFGGNIVEAFF
TRBJ2-1,NA,TRBD2,TRBV5-6,TGTGCCAGCAGCTTGCCTAGCGGGAGAAATGAGCAGTTCTTC,CASSLPSGRNEQFF
TRBJ2-2,NA,TRBD1,TRBV6-4,TGTGCCAGCACTAAACCCCGGGTGATCCCGGGACAGGCCCTCACCGGGGAGCTGTTTTTT,CASTKPRVIPGQALTGELFF
TRBJ2-5,NA,TRBD2,TRBV19,TGTGCCAGTGAGGACTTGGATGCGGGGGACCAAGAGACCCAGTACTTC,CASEDLDAGDQETQYF
TRBJ2-1,NA,TRBD2,TRBV5-1,TGCGCCAGCAACGGACTAGCGGGATCCTACAATGAGCAGTTCTTC,CASNGLAGSYNEQFF
TRBJ2-1,NA,NA,TRBV19,TGTGCCAGTAGTATCCCCGGGGGAAGTGAGCAGTTCTTC,CASSIPGGSEQFF
TRBJ1-1,NA,NA,TRBV28,TGTGCCAGCACCCGGCCGAGGGTCCGATCCACTGAAGCTTTCTTT,CASTRPRVRSTEAFF
TRBJ1-3,NA,TRBD1,TRBV5-1,TGCGCCAGCAGCTGGGACAGGGCGGCGGACACCATATATTTT,CASSWDRAADTIYF
TRBJ2-5,NA,NA,TRBV4-1,TGCGCCAGCAGCCCCAGCCCCACAGTCAAAGAGACCCAGTACTTC,CASSPSPTVKETQYF
TRBJ2-2,NA,TRBD1,TRBV6-2/TRBV6-3,TGTGCCAGCAGTTACACAGGGGGCAGGACCGGGGAGCTGTTTTTT,CASSYTGGRTGELFF
TRBJ2-4,NA,TRBD2,TRBV28,TGTGCCAGCACTACCGGACTAGCACTTGCCAAAAACATTCAGTACTTC,CASTTGLALAKNIQYF
TRBJ1-1,once,NA,TRBV20-1,TGCAGTGCTAGTCCGTCACGTTTAGCTGAAGCTTTCTTT,CSASPSRLAEAFF
TRBJ2-7,NA,NA,TRBV29-1,TGCAGTGCGCGGGAATCCTACGAGCAGTACTTC,CSARESYEQYF
TRBJ1-5,NA,TRBD1,TRBV30,TGTGCCTGGAGCCAACCGACAGGGAACAATCAGCCCCAGCATTTT,CAWSQPTGNNQPQHF
TRBJ1-2,NA,NA,TRBV5-5,TGTGCCAGCAGCTTGGGGACAGACTATGGCTACACCTTC,CASSLGTDYGYTF
TRBJ2-7,NA,TRBD2,TRBV6-6,TGTGCCAGCCGGACTAGCGGGGGGAACTCCTACGAGCAGTACTTC,CASRTSGGNSYEQYF
TRBJ2-3,NA,TRBD1,TRBV7-8,TGTGCCAGCACTCTTACCGGGACAGGGGGCTACATAACGCAGTATTTT,CASTLTGTGGYITQYF
TRBJ1-1,once,TRBD1,TRBV27,TGTGCCAGCAGTACAAGACAGGGAGGTACAGCTTTCTTT,CASSTRQGGTAFF
TRBJ1-1,NA,NA,TRBV5-1,TGCGCCAGCAGCTTAGGCCTACAGGGCACTGAAGCTTTCTTT,CASSLGLQGTEAFF
TRBJ2-2,NA,NA,TRBV24-1,TGTGCCACCAGTAGCCCTGGACTGAACACCGGGGAGCTGTTTTTT,CATSSPGLNTGELFF
TRBJ1-4,NA,TRBD1,TRBV4-1,TGCGCCAGCAGCCAAGGGGACAGGGGGAAGGGATGCGAAAAATTGTTTTTT,CASSQGDRGKGCEKLFF
TRBJ1-1,NA,NA,TRBV9,TGTGCCAGCACCCAGGGGAAAGTAGGGACTGAAGCTTTCTTT,CASTQGKVGTEAFF
TRBJ2-1,NA,NA,TRBV11-1,TGTGCCAGCAGCATTACAGCGGCGGGGAACAATGAGCAGTTCTTC,CASSITAAGNNEQFF
TRBJ2-5,NA,TRBD2,TRBV6-5,TGTGCCAGCAGTTACGGCAACCCGGGACTAGCAGAGACCCAGTACTTC,CASSYGNPGLAETQYF
TRBJ2-4,NA,NA,TRBV6-1,TGTGCCAGCAGTGAAGGAACAGGGAGTGGGATTCAGTACTTC,CASSEGTGSGIQYF
TRBJ2-7,NA,TRBD1,TRBV11-2,TGTGCCAGCAGCTTAGTCCCTAACAGGGGGAACGAGCAGTACTTC,CASSLVPNRGNEQYF
TRBJ1-6,once,TRBD1,TRBV7-9,TGTGCCAGCAGCGGCGGGACAGATAATTCACCCCTCCACTTT,CASSGGTDNSPLHF
TRBJ2-1,NA,NA,TRBV30,TGTGCCTGGAGTGTAACCAGGGGTAATGAGCAGTTCTTC,CAWSVTRGNEQFF
TRBJ2-3,NA,TRBD2,TRBV7-9,TGTGCCAGCAGCCCCCCCCCGGGACTAGCGGGAGATACGCAGTATTTT,CASSPPPGLAGDTQYF
TRBJ2-7,once,TRBD2,TRBV6-2/TRBV6-3,TGTGCCAGCAGTTCCCAACTAGCGGATATAACCTACGAGCAGTACTTC,CASSSQLADITYEQYF
TRBJ2-1,once,TRBD2,TRBV5-4,TGTGCCAGCAGCGGGACTAGCGGGAGCGGTAATGAGCAGTTCTTC,CASSGTSGSGNEQFF
TRBJ2-3,NA,NA,TRBV27,TGTGCCAGCAGTTCTCTAGCCGCCACAGATACGCAGTATTTT,CASSSLAATDTQYF